The 14 T cell receptor beta chains reported below all come from one sample, sequenced in a study of T cells in women clearing cervical HPV infection. The repertoire was sequenced with immunoSEQ multiplex PCR; TCRdb's copy has only in-frame clones and lacks some. The listing contains 31,000 or so clones. Sequencing was carried out using blood buffy coat. The receptor set was obtained from a woman aged 18 to 75 with a cervical HPV16 infection that either progressed to CIN3+ or cleared (not recorded which).

Considering frequency, this clone is medium-sized. The missing CDR3 end, 3 residues past where the read stops, is filled in from the germline J gene. The rearrangement joins TRBV29-1 to TRBJ2-4; unclear D gene. Trimming took off 4 bases at V and 9 bases at J, with 16 bases between the two ends. The CDR3 spans 13 residues. Germline V gives CDR1 SQVTM, CDR2 ANQGSEA. CDR3 bases read: TGCAGCGTTGTGAAGTATCCCCCAGGCATT. Protein sequence: CSVVKYPPGI. The CDR3 in full is CSVVKYPPGIQYF.

Details on this clone: The read stops 3 residues short of the end of the CDR3; the missing end is completed from the germline J gene. This chain links TRBV7-6 with TRBJ2-5, with 12 nucleotides matching TRBD2. The CDR3 spans 17 residues. The junction had 12 bases not matched to a gene; V was cut back by 5 bases and J by 5 bases. Germline lookup yields CDR1 SGHVS and CDR2 FNYEAQ. The sequenced part of the CDR3 DNA is TGTGCCAGCAGCGCCGGGAGCCTAGCGGGAGGGCCGGAGACC. Translation: CASSAGSLAGGPET. The CDR3 reads in full as CASSAGSLAGGPETQYF.

With regard to this clone: With the read ending 3 residues before the CDR3 end, the germline J gene is used to fill in that end. The chain couples TRBV7-9 to TRBJ2-4, with D maybe TRBD1 (5 bases). CDR3 length: 13 residues. Germline CDR1 is SEHNR and CDR2 is FQNEAQ (reference sequence). The CDR3 DNA, read in part, is TGTGCCAGCAGCTTAGTTGGCGAAAGGGGT. Residues: CASSLVGERG. The full CDR3 protein is CASSLVGERGQYF.

On this clone itself: The read gets to within 3 residues of the CDR3 end, and the germline J gene fills in the rest. The chain carries TRBV7-3 and TRBJ1-1; D perhaps matches TRBD1 (6 bases). V was clipped by 4 bases and J by 1 base, with 16 bases between them. The germline V gene encodes CDR1 SGHTA and CDR2 FQGTGA. There are 16 residues in the CDR3. The sequenced part of the CDR3 DNA is TGTGCCAGCAGCTGCCGGGACAACTGCCCGAACACTGAA. This translates into CASSCRDNCPNTE. The entire CDR3 protein reads CASSCRDNCPNTEAFF.

Regarding this clone: The read terminates 3 residues before the CDR3 end, so the remaining end is supplied by the germline J gene. The chain joins TRBV19 to TRBJ1-2; the D is unclear. This CDR3 region has 13 residues. CDR1 LNHDA and CDR2 SQIVND come from the germline V gene (reference sequence). The CDR3 DNA, read in part, is TGTGCCAGTAGTATAGGGACTAGCACTGAC. Its protein is CASSIGTSTD. The full CDR3 protein reads CASSIGTSTDYTF.

In the case of this clone: The read finishes 3 residues shy of the CDR3 end, and the germline J gene is used to complete it. This sequence joins TRBV2 and TRBJ2-3, with 11 bases aligning to TRBD2. Germline V gene lookup returns CDR1 SNHLY and CDR2 FYNNEI. V dropped 2 bases and J dropped 4; count of bases not matched to a gene: 2. The CDR3 loop spans 15 amino acids. The CDR3 sequence: CASSELAGGADTQYF. The sequenced CDR3 bases are TGTGCCAGCAGTGAATTAGCGGGAGGGGCAGATACG.

As to this clone: The read ends 3 residues before the CDR3 terminus; that terminus is restored from the germline J gene. The sample has other DNA sequences that encode this CDR3 too. This chain connects TRBV7-2 to TRBJ1-3; no firm D call. This CDR3 comprises 15 residues. V lost 6 bases and J lost 3, with 15 bases in between. The germline V gene has CDR1 SGHTA and CDR2 FQGNSA. This CDR3 is CASRPNLGRGNTIYF. The part of the CDR3 DNA that was read is TGTGCCAGCAGACCGAATTTAGGGCGTGGAAACACC.

Comments on this clone: Read data end 3 residues before the CDR3 end; the end is taken from the germline J gene. The chain has TRBV6-1 and TRBJ1-5; D gene ambiguous. V was trimmed by 1 base and J by 7 bases, leaving 14 bases between them. The germline gives CDR1 MNHNS, CDR2 SASEGT. CDR3 length equals 15 residues. CDR3 DNA, as far as it was read: TGTGCCAGCAGTGAAGGCGTGTTTTCCAGGCAGCCC. It encodes CASSEGVFSRQP. The whole CDR3 sequence reads CASSEGVFSRQPQHF.

With regard to this clone: The observed sequence ends 3 residues before the CDR3 terminus, with the missing tail filled in from the germline J gene. The rearrangement uses TRBV5-6 and TRBJ1-1; D may be TRBD1 (6 bases). CDR1 is SGHDT, CDR2 YYEEEE, per germline. Trimming shortened V by 5 bases and J by 3 bases, and 11 bases separated the two germline ends. The CDR3 is 13 residues long. The sequenced part of the CDR3 DNA is TGTGCCAGCAGTTTAGGACAGCACACTGAA. Protein product: CASSLGQHTE. The entire CDR3 sequence reads CASSLGQHTEAFF. The whole variable domain, remainder taken from reference TRBV5-6 and TRBJ1-1, is DAGVTQSPTHLIKTRGQQVTLRCSPKSGHDTVSWYQQALGQGPQFIFQYYEEEERQRGNFPDRFSGHQFPNYSSELNVNALLLGDSALYLCASSLGQHTEAFFGQGTRLTVV.

As regards this clone: The read gets to within 3 residues of the CDR3 end, and the germline J gene fills in the rest. The chain couples TRBV5-1 to TRBJ1-1, with no clear D. Germline CDR1 and CDR2: SGHRS and YFSETQ. CDR3 length: 11 residues. CDR3 DNA, as far as it was read: TGCGCCAGCGAGGCAGACAATAAA. Translating it yields CASEADNK. The full-length CDR3 reads as CASEADNKAFF.

On this clone: The read finishes 3 residues shy of the CDR3 end, and the germline J gene is used to complete it. The chain combines TRBV7-8 with TRBJ2-1, with a weak D call TRBD1 (6 bases). Germline CDR1 SGHVS, CDR2 FQNEAQ. The CDR3 has 17 residues. Trimming shortened V by 1 base and J by 4 bases, and 17 bases separated the two germline ends. The CDR3 sequence: CASSLVIVGTLYNEQFF. Incomplete CDR3 DNA: TGTGCCAGCAGCTTAGTCATCGTCGGGACACTATACAATGAG.

The CDR3 reads CASSWDRQNTEAFF. CDR3 DNA, as far as it was read: TGTGCCAGCAGTTGGGACAGACAGAACACTGAA. This chain connects TRBV2 to TRBJ1-1, with 7 bases aligning to TRBD1. The read stops 3 residues short of the end of the CDR3; the missing end is completed from the germline J gene. The CDR3 has 14 amino acids. Per the germline V gene, CDR1 is SNHLY and CDR2 is FYNNEI. J was trimmed by 1 base and V by 5 bases; bases with no gene match: 4.

Details on this clone: The read is 3 residues too short to cover the CDR3 end, so that end is filled in from the germline J gene. The V gene is TRBV7-6, the J gene TRBJ2-3; 11 bases are shared with TRBD2. The CDR3 extends over 16 amino acids. After removal of 4 bases from V and 2 bases from J, the junction contained 5 bases not matched to a gene. Germline V gene lookup returns CDR1 SGHVS and CDR2 FNYEAQ. The CDR3 protein is CASSSGLAEITDTQYF. The CDR3 DNA, read in part, is TGTGCCAGCAGCTCGGGACTAGCGGAAATCACAGATACG.

On this clone: The CDR3 end is not reached by the read, which stops 3 residues before it; the germline J gene fills it in. The chain links TRBV7-2 to TRBJ1-5; D unclear. Looked up from germline, CDR1 is SGHTA and CDR2 is FQGNSA. Trimming left V 2 bases short and J 0 bases short, with 5 bases between. The CDR3 is made up of 14 amino acids. Incomplete CDR3 DNA: TGTGCCAGCAGCTTATATAGTAGCAATCAGCCC. Its translation: CASSLYSSNQP. Given in full, the CDR3 is CASSLYSSNQPQHF.